Following are 27 T cell receptor beta chains from one sample sequenced in a study of shared clonotypes between healthy human individuals. Generated by immunoSEQ multiplex PCR, the TCRdb table keeps only in-frame clones and is missing some. The table shows over a million clones, with roughly 96% occurring only once. Material: naive CD4+ T cells sorted from blood. Subset reported: CD45RA+ positively selected. The receptors were gathered from a man aged 25-45 years in good health.

The V call is TRBV7-6, the J call TRBJ2-7; possibly TRBD2 for D (6 bases). The CDR3 sequence is 20 residues long. Germline assignment: CDR1 SGHVS and CDR2 FNYEAQ. Trimming took 2 bases from V and 3 from J, leaving 29 bases between them. This CDR3 is CASSLQSGGANLKGHYEQYF. CDR3 sequence (DNA): TGTGCCAGCAGCTTACAATCAGGAGGGGCCAACCTCAAGGGGCACTACGAGCAGTACTTC.

The rearrangement joins TRBV7-8 to TRBJ1-5, with TRBD1 matching over 12 bases. The CDR3 is 17 residues long. With 4 bases clipped from V and 0 bases from J, the junction kept 4 bases outside the gene matches. The germline gives CDR1 SGHVS, CDR2 FQNEAQ. The CDR3 DNA reads TGTGCCAGCAGCTCGGGACAGGGGGCTAATAGCAATCAGCCCCAGCATTTT. Translated: CASSSGQGANSNQPQHF.

The rearrangement joins TRBV18 to TRBJ1-4, with 8 bases lining up with TRBD1. Losses at the gene ends were 1 base for V and 6 bases for J; bases not matched to a gene: 4. The CDR3 contains 15 residues. Looked up from germline, CDR1 is KGHSH and CDR2 is LQKENI. The CDR3 DNA reads as TGTGCCAGCTCACCACAGCAGGGGGCGGATGAAAAACTGTTTTTT. Residues: CASSPQQGADEKLFF.

This rearrangement joins TRBV5-4 to TRBJ1-1; possibly TRBD1 for D (5 bases). V shed 1 base and J shed 5 bases, with 15 bases lying between them. The CDR3 has 15 residues. Germline CDR1 is SGHNT and CDR2 is YYREEE (reference sequence). Written as DNA, the CDR3 is TGTGCCAGCAGCTTGTCTCCCGGGGGACGGACTGAAGCTTTCTTT. Translated: CASSLSPGGRTEAFF.

V is TRBV18 and J is TRBJ2-7; the D is unclear. The CDR3 runs 15 residues. Germline CDR1 is KGHSH and CDR2 is LQKENI. V was cut by 3 bases and J by 0 bases, with 12 bases left in between. DNA for the CDR3: TGTGCCAGCTCACCGCTTGAGAGGAGCTCCTACGAGCAGTACTTC. Amino acid sequence: CASSPLERSSYEQYF.

The chain has TRBV4-1 and TRBJ1-4, with D maybe TRBD1 (5 bases). The CDR3 length is 16 residues. Looked up from germline, CDR1 is MGHRA and CDR2 is YSYEKL. V gave up 0 bases and J gave up 4 bases, with 12 bases separating them. CDR3 nucleotides: TGCGCCAGCAGCCAAGAGGGGGGGAGGGTTAATGAAAAACTGTTTTTT. The encoded protein is CASSQEGGRVNEKLFF.

The chain combines TRBV25-1 with TRBJ2-7; tentatively, D is TRBD1 (5 bases). This CDR3 has 14 amino acids. V was cut by 2 bases and J by 2 bases, with 10 bases left in between. CDR1 and CDR2 from the germline V gene are MGHDK and SYGVNS. CDR3 in amino acids: CASSERGSTYEQYF. DNA for the CDR3: TGTGCCAGCAGTGAAAGGGGCAGCACCTACGAGCAGTACTTC.

V and J are TRBV2 and TRBJ2-3, with TRBD1 as a possible D gene (5 bases). The CDR3 totals 14 residues. With 2 bases removed from V and 2 bases from J, the gap between germline ends came to 8 bases. The germline gives CDR1 SNHLY, CDR2 FYNNEI. CDR3 residues: CASSEQGPTDTQYF. Written as DNA, the CDR3 is TGTGCCAGCAGTGAACAGGGTCCCACAGATACGCAGTATTTT.

The chain carries TRBV7-3 and TRBJ2-3; 8 nucleotides agree with TRBD2. In germline, CDR1 is SGHTA, CDR2 FQGTGA. The CDR3 sequence is 15 residues long. Trimming cost V 3 bases and J 4 bases; bases outside gene matches: 6. CDR3 nucleotides: TGTGCCAGCAGCTTCGCGAGCGGGAGAGCAGATACGCAGTATTTT. It translates to CASSFASGRADTQYF.

The DNA for the CDR3 is TGTGCCAGCAGCTTTAGACTAGAAAACGGTGGGTCCTACAATGAGCAGTTCTTC. It is translated as CASSFRLENGGSYNEQFF. The chain is built from TRBV4-2 and TRBJ2-1, with D maybe TRBD2 (6 bases). The germline V gene has CDR1 LGHNA and CDR2 YNFKEQ. V lost 5 bases and J 1 base, leaving 21 bases between the germline ends. The CDR3 consists of 18 residues.

V and J are TRBV6-5 and TRBJ2-2, with no clear D. The CDR3 runs 13 residues. Deletions cut 2 bases from V and 6 bases from J, with 7 bases between. Germline-derived CDR1 and CDR2 are MNHEY and SVGAGI. Here the CDR3 reads CASSYETSGELFF. The CDR3 bases are TGTGCCAGCAGTTACGAAACGTCCGGGGAGCTGTTTTTT.

The chain has TRBV29-1 and TRBJ2-3, with 12 bases fitting TRBD2. The V segment lost 2 bases and the J segment 0 bases; nucleotides outside the gene matches: 3. CDR3 length: 16 amino acids. Germline CDR1 reads SQVTM; CDR2 reads ANQGSEA. CDR3 in amino acids: CSVEWTSGMSTDTQYF. CDR3 in DNA: TGCAGCGTTGAATGGACTAGCGGGATGAGCACAGATACGCAGTATTTT.

The V and J genes are TRBV2 and TRBJ1-2; TRBD1 matches 9 bases. The V and J ends lost 7 bases and 7 bases, in that order; junction bases with no gene match: 10. The CDR3 sequence is 14 residues long. Germline loops: CDR1 SNHLY, CDR2 FYNNEI. The CDR3 region is CASTPQGALRGYTF. In DNA, the CDR3 is TGTGCCAGCACCCCACAGGGGGCTCTTCGTGGCTACACCTTC.

The chain combines TRBV29-1 with TRBJ1-2; no firm D call. The CDR3 extends over 12 amino acids. The germline gives CDR1 SQVTM, CDR2 ANQGSEA. The V end lost 2 bases, the J end lost 4 bases, and 8 bases lay between the germline ends. The CDR3 reads CSVESGVYGYTF. CDR3 coding DNA: TGCAGCGTTGAAAGTGGTGTCTATGGCTACACCTTC.

This clone was observed a single time. The chain employs TRBV11-2 and TRBJ2-2, with TRBD2 identical over 13 bases. Germline V gives CDR1 SGHAT, CDR2 FQNNGV. J gave up 8 bases and V 2 bases, and 11 bases lay outside the gene matches. The CDR3 is 18 amino acids. Written as DNA, the CDR3 is TGTGCCAGCAGCTTATTAGACCCCGGGACTAGCGGGAAAGGGGAGCTGTTTTTT. It yields the protein CASSLLDPGTSGKGELFF.

The chain combines TRBV5-4 with TRBJ2-3; D might be TRBD1 (6 bases). In germline, CDR1 is SGHNT, CDR2 YYREEE (reference sequence). Trimming took 0 bases from V and 2 from J, leaving 7 bases between them. The CDR3 is 14 residues long. CDR3 nucleotide sequence: TGTGCCAGCAGCTTGGACAGGGTCACAGATACGCAGTATTTT. This gives the protein CASSLDRVTDTQYF. The whole variable domain, remainder taken from reference TRBV5-4 and TRBJ2-3, is ETGVTQSPTHLIKTRGQQVTLRCSSQSGHNTVSWYQQALGQGPQFIFQYYREEENGRGNFPPRFSGLQFPNYSSELNVNALELDDSALYLCASSLDRVTDTQYFGPGTRLTVL.

This clone was picked up one time. The chain joins TRBV28 to TRBJ2-6, with a tentative D call TRBD2 (5 bases). Trimming took 5 bases from V and 3 from J, leaving 14 bases between them. Germline V gives CDR1 MDHEN, CDR2 SYDVKM. This CDR3 is 16 amino acids long. The CDR3 loop is CASSPPGLSGANVLTF. The CDR3 region has the DNA TGTGCCAGCAGTCCCCCGGGGTTAAGTGGGGCCAACGTCCTGACTTTC. The full variable domain, in which reference TRBV28 and TRBJ2-6 provide the parts outside the CDR3, is DVKVTQSSRYLVKRTGEKVFLECVQDMDHENMFWYRQDPGLGLRLIYFSYDVKMKEKGDIPEGYSVSREKKERFSLILESASTNQTSMYLCASSPPGLSGANVLTFGAGSRLTVL.

The CDR3 loop is CASSNKRDTEAFF. Here the CDR3 DNA reads TGCGCCAGCAGCAATAAGAGAGACACTGAAGCTTTCTTT. The gene calls are TRBV5-1 and TRBJ1-1; D is unresolved. The CDR3 spans 13 residues. Germline V gene data show CDR1 as SGHRS and CDR2 as YFSETQ. The V end was cut by 4 bases, the J end by 3 bases, with 10 bases between.

The chain joins TRBV19 to TRBJ2-1; D possibly matches TRBD1 or TRBD2 (5 bases each). Germline assignment: CDR1 LNHDA and CDR2 SQIVND (reference sequence). This CDR3 region has 13 residues. Deletions cut 4 bases from V and 7 bases from J, with 11 bases between. CDR3 protein: CASSTFRENEQFF. CDR3 nucleotides: TGTGCCAGTAGTACGTTCAGGGAGAATGAGCAGTTCTTC. Together with reference TRBV19 and TRBJ2-1, the CDR3 gives the full variable domain: DGGITQSPKYLFRKEGQNVTLSCEQNLNHDAMYWYRQDPGQGLRLIYYSQIVNDFQKGDIAEGYSVSREKKESFPLTVTSAQKNPTAFYLCASSTFRENEQFFGPGTRLTVL.

This clone came up once. J is TRBJ1-5 and V is TRBV19; 7 positions match TRBD1. This CDR3 region has 17 residues. After removal of 3 bases from V and 4 bases from J, the junction contained 12 bases not matched to a gene. The V gene's germline CDR1 is LNHDA and CDR2 SQIVND (reference sequence). CDR3 DNA: TGTGCCAGTAGTATCCTGAATTTAGGGACAGTAAATCAGCCCCAGCATTTT. It specifies CASSILNLGTVNQPQHF. The variable domain in full, completed from reference TRBV19 and TRBJ1-5, reads DGGITQSPKYLFRKEGQNVTLSCEQNLNHDAMYWYRQDPGQGLRLIYYSQIVNDFQKGDIAEGYSVSREKKESFPLTVTSAQKNPTAFYLCASSILNLGTVNQPQHFGDGTRLSIL.

This CDR3 is CASSHGSGQLYGYTF. Written as DNA, the CDR3 is TGTGCCAGCAGCCACGGTTCGGGACAGCTCTATGGCTACACCTTC. The V call is TRBV13, the J call TRBJ1-2; TRBD1 matches 7 bases. The CDR3 has 15 amino acids. Germline CDR1 PRHDT, CDR2 FYEKMQ (reference sequence). The junction had 10 bases not matched to a gene; V was cut back by 5 bases and J by 4 bases.

With respect to this clone: Different DNA sequences within this sample yield the same CDR3. J is TRBJ2-3 and V is TRBV9; TRBD2 agrees at 10 bases. The CDR3 consists of 15 residues. From germline, CDR1 is SGDLS and CDR2 YYNGEE. Trimming took 0 bases from V and 3 from J; bases not matched to a gene: 1. The CDR3 sequence: CASSVGSGGTDTQYF. The CDR3 nucleotides are TGTGCCAGCAGCGTAGGTAGCGGGGGGACAGATACGCAGTATTTT.

J is TRBJ2-7 and V is TRBV2; D remains unclear. V was pared by 7 bases and J by 0 bases, with 19 bases between. The CDR3 has 16 amino acids. Germline V lookup: CDR1 SNHLY, CDR2 FYNNEI. The CDR3 coding sequence is TGTGCCAGCACCACGACCCACAGACGCCACTCCTACGAGCAGTACTTC. Protein product: CASTTTHRRHSYEQYF.

The chain combines TRBV4-3 with TRBJ2-1; possibly TRBD1 for D (6 bases). Trimming cost V 2 bases and J 2 bases, with 10 bases left between them. This CDR3 is built from 15 residues. Germline loops: CDR1 LGHNA, CDR2 YSLEER. The CDR3 sequence: CASSQIQGPYNEQFF. For the CDR3, the DNA is TGCGCCAGCAGCCAAATACAGGGTCCCTACAATGAGCAGTTCTTC.

The chain carries TRBV25-1 and TRBJ1-2; TRBD1 matches at 7 bases. With 7 bases clipped from V and 2 bases from J, the junction kept 1 base outside the gene matches. The CDR3 is made up of 12 amino acids. Per germline, CDR1 MGHDK and CDR2 SYGVNS. CDR3 loop: CASTGQNYGYTF. Here the CDR3 DNA reads TGTGCCAGCACGGGACAGAACTATGGCTACACCTTC.

The chain combines TRBV9 with TRBJ1-1; D remains ambiguous. The CDR3 runs to 14 residues. Trimming cost V 4 bases and J 2 bases, with 12 bases left between them. The V gene's germline CDR1 is SGDLS and CDR2 YYNGEE. CDR3 nucleotides: TGTGCCAGCAGCCCCATCGGGAGTAACACTGAAGCTTTCTTT. Encoded protein: CASSPIGSNTEAFF.

This rearrangement joins TRBV28 to TRBJ1-3; 7 nucleotides match TRBD1. The CDR3 extends over 14 amino acids. The V and J ends lost 6 bases and 4 bases, in that order; junction bases with no gene match: 6. The germline V gene encodes CDR1 MDHEN and CDR2 SYDVKM. The CDR3 region is CASRSGGWGNTIYF. CDR3 nucleotide sequence: TGTGCCAGCAGGTCAGGGGGGTGGGGAAACACCATATATTTT.